Following are 25 T cell receptor beta chains from one sample sequenced in a study of blood T cell repertoires in COVID-19. Clones were sequenced by immunoSEQ multiplex PCR, and TCRdb holds only the in-frame ones, with some missing. The sample includes about 360,000 clones, around 83% of them seen just once. What was sequenced was peripheral blood. These receptors came from a man aged 25-45 years with active or convalescent COVID-19.

The CDR3 loop is CSVVKRGTLDEQYF. The DNA of the CDR3 is TGCAGCGTTGTTAAGAGGGGGACCCTCGACGAGCAGTACTTC. This chain connects TRBV29-1 to TRBJ2-7, with D tentatively TRBD1 (6 bases). From germline, CDR1 is SQVTM and CDR2 ANQGSEA. This CDR3 contains 14 residues. The V end lost 4 bases, the J end lost 5 bases, and 18 bases lay between the germline ends.

The chain is built from TRBV29-1 and TRBJ1-4, with TRBD1 matching over 7 bases. The CDR3 length is 13 residues. Looked up from germline, CDR1 is SQVTM and CDR2 is ANQGSEA. V shed 4 bases and J 12 bases; nucleotides not matched to a gene: 11. The CDR3 sequence: CSVGSAGGGELFF. The DNA of the CDR3 is TGCAGCGTTGGGAGTGCAGGGGGAGGAGAACTGTTTTTT.

This sequence joins TRBV19 and TRBJ2-1; the D gene is possibly TRBD2 (6 bases). V gave up 6 bases and J gave up 2 bases, with 17 bases separating them. The germline V gene encodes CDR1 LNHDA and CDR2 SQIVND (reference sequence). The CDR3 totals 16 residues. The CDR3 DNA sequence: TGTGCCAGTAGACCTCCAGGAGGGGCGCCCTACAATGAGCAGTTCTTC. Translation gives CASRPPGGAPYNEQFF. Full variable domain (outside the CDR3, taken from reference TRBV19 and TRBJ2-1): DGGITQSPKYLFRKEGQNVTLSCEQNLNHDAMYWYRQDPGQGLRLIYYSQIVNDFQKGDIAEGYSVSREKKESFPLTVTSAQKNPTAFYLCASRPPGGAPYNEQFFGPGTRLTVL.

The chain combines TRBV18 with TRBJ2-7, with 10 positions matching TRBD1. The CDR3 has 13 amino acids. In germline, CDR1 is KGHSH, CDR2 LQKENI. After removal of 4 bases from V and 5 bases from J, the junction contained 2 bases not matched to a gene. The CDR3 sequence is CASSQGTGDEQYF. Here the CDR3 DNA reads TGTGCCAGCTCACAGGGGACAGGGGACGAGCAGTACTTC.

This clone was detected a few times. The chain couples TRBV9 to TRBJ1-6; tentative D call: TRBD1 (6 bases). V gave up 3 bases and J gave up 8 bases, with 18 bases separating them. CDR3 size: 16 residues. The germline gives CDR1 SGDLS, CDR2 YYNGEE. This CDR3 reads CASSATSNAGDSPLHF. The CDR3 region has the DNA TGTGCCAGCAGCGCAACGTCAAACGCAGGGGATTCACCCCTCCACTTT.

This clone turned up a few times. CDR3 sequence reads: CASTKGALNTEAFF. CDR3 coding DNA: TGTGCCAGCACAAAGGGGGCCCTGAACACTGAAGCTTTCTTT. This chain joins TRBV18 and TRBJ1-1; TRBD1 agrees at 7 bases. J gave up 0 bases and V 8 bases, and 6 bases lay outside the gene matches. The CDR3 runs 14 residues. CDR1 KGHSH and CDR2 LQKENI come from the germline V gene.

This clone was observed a handful of times. CDR3 in DNA: TGTGCCAGCAGCTCCGGGACAGTGAACACCGGGGAGCTGTTTTTT. It specifies CASSSGTVNTGELFF. This sequence joins TRBV5-6 and TRBJ2-2; TRBD1 aligns across 7 bases. This CDR3 is built from 15 residues. Per the germline V gene, CDR1 is SGHDT and CDR2 is YYEEEE. V trimming: 3 bases; J trimming: 1 base; junction bases outside the gene matches: 3.

This chain links TRBV28 with TRBJ1-2, with D possibly matching TRBD1 (6 bases). Deletions cut 8 bases from V and 0 bases from J, with 16 bases between. Germline CDR1 reads MDHEN; CDR2 reads SYDVKM. The CDR3 is 15 residues long. CDR3 region: CASAGGANANYGYTF. The CDR3 DNA sequence: TGTGCCAGCGCGGGGGGGGCGAACGCTAACTATGGCTACACCTTC.

V and J are TRBV6-2 or TRBV6-3 and TRBJ1-4; no clear D gene. The CDR3 has 15 residues. Germline CDR1 reads MNHEY; CDR2 reads SVGEGT. V was pared by 5 bases and J by 0 bases, with 10 bases between. The CDR3 DNA is TGTGCCAGCAGTCGCCGGGATGCAACTAATGAAAAACTGTTTTTT. Protein: CASSRRDATNEKLFF.

The rearrangement links TRBV19 to TRBJ1-5; 10 nucleotides align to TRBD1. V shed 4 bases, J shed 7 bases, and the junction held 10 bases outside the gene matches. CDR3 length: 16 residues. CDR1 is LNHDA, CDR2 SQIVND, per germline (reference sequence). In DNA form, the CDR3 reads TGTGCCAGTAGTAAGGGGGACAGGGGAGGGAGACAGCCCCAGCATTTT. Its protein is CASSKGDRGGRQPQHF.

The chain is built from TRBV12-3 or TRBV12-4 and TRBJ2-7; D is possibly TRBD1 (6 bases). V was cut by 7 bases and J by 7 bases, with 17 bases left in between. The CDR3 spans 13 residues. The DNA for the CDR3 is TGTGCCAGCACCCCTTCTACAGGGTGGGAGCAGTACTTC. Its protein is CASTPSTGWEQYF.

This chain joins TRBV5-1 and TRBJ1-5, with a possible D match to TRBD1 (5 bases). The germline V gene has CDR1 SGHRS and CDR2 YFSETQ. The V and J ends lost 4 bases and 7 bases respectively, with 18 bases between them. CDR3 length: 15 residues. The CDR3 DNA reads as TGCGCCAGCAGCCTACGGGGGAAAGAAGGGCAGCCCCAGCATTTT. Protein product: CASSLRGKEGQPQHF.

This chain connects TRBV27 to TRBJ1-6; 7 bases match TRBD1. Germline V gene data show CDR1 as MNHEY and CDR2 as SMNVEV (reference sequence). The CDR3 length is 20 residues. Trimming cost V 6 bases and J 0 bases; bases outside gene matches: 17. For the CDR3, the DNA is TGTGCCAGCAGCCCGGGAACAGGGGCCCCCCATAGCTCCTATAATTCACCCCTCCACTTT. This sequence encodes CASSPGTGAPHSSYNSPLHF.

In its sample, this clone was seen a few times. The rearrangement joins TRBV6-2 or TRBV6-3 to TRBJ2-7; possible D gene TRBD1, 5 bases. The CDR3 spans 14 residues. Trimming shortened V by 2 bases and J by 6 bases, and 14 bases separated the two germline ends. The V gene's germline CDR1 is MNHEY and CDR2 SVGEGT. CDR3 in amino acids: CASSYGIEGAEQYF. The CDR3 DNA reads TGTGCCAGCAGTTACGGGATCGAAGGGGCCGAGCAGTACTTC.

The chain has TRBV5-4 and TRBJ1-1, with D possibly being TRBD1 (6 bases). Germline V lookup: CDR1 SGHNT, CDR2 YYREEE (reference sequence). The germline V and J ends were trimmed by 4 bases and 7 bases, with 17 bases remaining between them. The CDR3 runs to 14 residues. The CDR3 nucleotides read TGTGCCAGCAGCAGATGGACAGCCGATGTTGAAGCTTTCTTT. Amino acids: CASSRWTADVEAFF.

The chain joins TRBV5-1 to TRBJ2-1; 10 nucleotides agree with TRBD2. The CDR3 sequence is 16 residues long. The trim removed 7 bases at V and 6 bases at J, leaving 13 bases unmatched. Germline CDR1 is SGHRS and CDR2 is YFSETQ. In nucleotides, the CDR3 is TGCGCCAGCGCAACGCTAACTAGCGGGGACCCCAATGAGCAGTTCTTC. Translated: CASATLTSGDPNEQFF. Based on the CDR3 plus reference TRBV5-1 and TRBJ2-1, the full variable domain is KAGVTQTPRYLIKTRGQQVTLSCSPISGHRSVSWYQQTPGQGLQFLFEYFSETQRNKGNFPGRFSGRQFSNSRSEMNVSTLELGDSALYLCASATLTSGDPNEQFFGPGTRLTVL.

This rearrangement joins TRBV6-5 to TRBJ1-1; 10 nucleotides agree with TRBD1. This CDR3 comprises 13 residues. V dropped 1 base and J dropped 10; count of bases not matched to a gene: 3. Germline V CDR1 and CDR2: MNHEY, SVGAGI. The CDR3 reads CASSYFRDRGAFF. DNA of the CDR3: TGTGCCAGCAGTTACTTCCGGGACAGGGGAGCTTTCTTT.

This chain links TRBV12-3 or TRBV12-4 with TRBJ2-1, with TRBD1 as a possible D gene (5 bases). V lost 4 bases and J 10 bases, leaving 8 bases between the germline ends. This CDR3 is 11 amino acids long. CDR3 loop: CASSSRTEQFF. CDR3 nucleotides: TGTGCCAGCAGTTCTCGGACAGAGCAGTTCTTC.

The chain carries TRBV7-9 and TRBJ2-1; 11 bases are shared with TRBD1. The ends lost 5 bases at V and 7 bases at J; junction bases unmatched: 10. Germline CDR1 SEHNR, CDR2 FQNEAQ (reference sequence). The CDR3 contains 16 residues. Here the CDR3 reads CASSTWIGTGGNEQFF. CDR3 DNA: TGTGCCAGCAGCACGTGGATCGGGACAGGGGGAAATGAGCAGTTCTTC. Together with reference TRBV7-9 and TRBJ2-1, the CDR3 gives the full variable domain: DTGVSQNPRHKITKRGQNVTFRCDPISEHNRLYWYRQTLGQGPEFLTYFQNEAQLEKSRLLSDRFSAERPKGSFSTLEIQRTEQGDSAMYLCASSTWIGTGGNEQFFGPGTRLTVL.

The chain is built from TRBV7-2 and TRBJ2-3; D call uncertain. The V end was cut by 4 bases, the J end by 5 bases, with 10 bases between. CDR1 and CDR2 (germline): SGHTA, FQGNSA. There are 13 residues in the CDR3. The CDR3: CASSSRPGDTQYF. Written as DNA, the CDR3 is TGTGCCAGCAGCTCCCGCCCGGGAGATACGCAGTATTTT.

On this clone itself: An end of the junction does not agree with germline; a read error may underlie this. V gene TRBV5-4 combines with J gene TRBJ1-2; D is uncertain. The CDR3 is 15 amino acids. CDR1 and CDR2 from the germline V gene are SGHNT and YYREEE (reference sequence). This chain's CDR3 is CASSFTQIPNYGYTF. The CDR3 bases are TGTGCCAGCAGCTTCACCCAGATACCTAACTATGGCTACACCTTT.

This clone was observed a single time. The chain carries TRBV7-9 and TRBJ1-6; the D gene is possibly TRBD1 (5 bases). This CDR3 is 15 amino acids long. Germline CDR1 reads SEHNR; CDR2 reads FQNEAQ (reference sequence). V was clipped by 3 bases and J by 4 bases, with 10 bases between them. This CDR3 is CASSFDSTYNSPLHF. CDR3 bases: TGTGCCAGCAGCTTTGACAGCACTTATAATTCACCCCTCCACTTT.

The chain joins TRBV6-5 to TRBJ1-5; D is uncertain. The CDR3 is made up of 12 amino acids. Germline CDR1 and CDR2: MNHEY and SVGAGI. Trimming pared 8 bases from V and 16 bases from J, leaving 21 bases between. The CDR3 here is CASGLYSEGHHF. The CDR3 DNA reads TGTGCCAGCGGACTGTACAGCGAGGGCCACCATTTT.

The chain links TRBV9 to TRBJ1-3; 7 nucleotides agree with TRBD1. Germline V lookup: CDR1 SGDLS, CDR2 YYNGEE. The ends lost 3 bases at V and 0 bases at J; junction bases unmatched: 9. The CDR3 has 17 residues. The CDR3 loop reads CASSGGGGALSGNTIYF. Written as DNA, the CDR3 is TGTGCCAGCAGCGGAGGGGGCGGGGCACTCTCTGGAAACACCATATATTTT.

This chain uses TRBV28 with TRBJ2-7; possible D gene TRBD1, 6 bases. CDR3 length: 13 amino acids. CDR1 and CDR2 from the germline V gene are MDHEN and SYDVKM. Deletions cut 5 bases from V and 4 bases from J, with 12 bases between. The DNA for the CDR3 is TGTGCCAGCAGTGGGGGCAGCCCATACGAGCAGTACTTC. This translates into CASSGGSPYEQYF. Using reference TRBV28 and TRBJ2-7 for the parts outside the CDR3, the full variable domain is DVKVTQSSRYLVKRTGEKVFLECVQDMDHENMFWYRQDPGLGLRLIYFSYDVKMKEKGDIPEGYSVSREKKERFSLILESASTNQTSMYLCASSGGSPYEQYFGPGTRLTVT.